A selection of T cell receptor beta chains follows, all from one sample in a study of blood T cell repertoires in COVID-19. Sequencing used immunoSEQ multiplex PCR; TCRdb keeps in-frame clones, though not all of them. The repertoire holds just under 65,000 clones, 65% to 90% seen once, with about 1.1% in the top ten. The sample was peripheral blood. All receptors derive from a man aged 40-50 years with acute or convalescent COVID-19. The conserved cysteine and the conserved F or W are not part of the CDR3 here.

V	length	CDR3
TRBV11-3	13	ASSPRIAEKETQY
TRBV5-6	15	ASSFGQSSGRPYGYT
TRBV27	13	ASTLDRQLYSPLH
TRBV28	14	ASSGGGQHHNQPQH
TRBV4-1	14	ASSQDWGTRANEQY
TRBV19	13	ASSIGDLGGSLYT
TRBV19	12	ASRVGQGNSPLH
TRBV4-2	13	ASSLGGGPDTEAF
TRBV4-1	10	ASSQDKRERA
TRBV5-4	13	ASSSTQGVSETQY
TRBV3-1/TRBV3-2	12	ASSQDFVVLRKY
TRBV6-2/TRBV6-3	10	ASSYTTGELF
TRBV13	13	ASSLDQRVDYGYT
TRBV1	13	TSSQGVTGLGGYT
TRBV7-9	14	ASSAAAGEGHYGYT
TRBV7-9	11	ASSVRGQGGQY
TRBV11-3	14	ASSIDDRTYQETQY
TRBV12-5	16	ASGPPFGRGGGTDTQY
TRBV25-1	14	ASSDVTGTDNSPLH
TRBV4-1	12	ASSHPHGGGTQY
TRBV11-3	13	ASSSLGGLSTEAF
TRBV3-1/TRBV3-2	11	ASSDRSLTEAF
TRBV6-5	12	ASRPGRLYNEQF
TRBV7-3	11	ASSLNQGYGYT
TRBV18	11	ASSLRGGETQY
TRBV6-5	13	ASTKEVAGQETQY
TRBV3-1/TRBV3-2	13	ASSLEMGAGQPQH
TRBV29-1	16	SVEDPRRAGGATGELF
TRBV11-3	15	ASSFNVGGRGNSPLH
TRBV3-1/TRBV3-2	11	ASSQASGYEQY
TRBV28	10	ASTGGTGELF
TRBV10-1	12	ASSESSQNNEQF
TRBV6-5	13	ASSQDLSLTDTQY
TRBV5-4	18	ASSLRPTTTLVATNEKLF
TRBV7-2	11	ASSPRGSTEAF
TRBV27	17	ASSLSSPCERGAFDTQY